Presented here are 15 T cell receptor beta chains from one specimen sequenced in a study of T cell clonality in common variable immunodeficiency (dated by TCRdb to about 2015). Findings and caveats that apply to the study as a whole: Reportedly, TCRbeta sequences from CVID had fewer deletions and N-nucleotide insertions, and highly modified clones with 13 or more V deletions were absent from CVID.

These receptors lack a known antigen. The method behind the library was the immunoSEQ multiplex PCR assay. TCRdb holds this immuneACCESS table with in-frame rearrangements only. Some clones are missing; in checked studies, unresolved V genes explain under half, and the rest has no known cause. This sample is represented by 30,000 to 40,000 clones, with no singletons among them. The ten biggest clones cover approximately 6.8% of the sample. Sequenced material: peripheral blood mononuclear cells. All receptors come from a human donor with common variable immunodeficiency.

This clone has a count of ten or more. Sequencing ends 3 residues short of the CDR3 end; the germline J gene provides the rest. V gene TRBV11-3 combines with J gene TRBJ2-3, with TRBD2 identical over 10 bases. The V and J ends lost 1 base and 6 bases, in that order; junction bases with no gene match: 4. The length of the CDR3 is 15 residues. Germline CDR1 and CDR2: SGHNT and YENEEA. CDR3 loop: CASSLGAGGPDTQYF. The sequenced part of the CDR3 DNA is TGTGCCAGCAGCTTAGGAGCGGGAGGGCCGGATACG.

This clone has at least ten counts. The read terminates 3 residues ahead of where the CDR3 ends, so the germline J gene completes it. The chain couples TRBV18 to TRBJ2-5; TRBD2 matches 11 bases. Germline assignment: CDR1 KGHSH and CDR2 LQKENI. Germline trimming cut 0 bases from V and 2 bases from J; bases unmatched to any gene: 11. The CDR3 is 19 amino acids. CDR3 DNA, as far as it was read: TGTGCCAGCTCACCACCTTGGTCAGGACTAGCGGGCGTTCAAGAGACC. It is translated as CASSPPWSGLAGVQET. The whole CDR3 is CASSPPWSGLAGVQETQYF.

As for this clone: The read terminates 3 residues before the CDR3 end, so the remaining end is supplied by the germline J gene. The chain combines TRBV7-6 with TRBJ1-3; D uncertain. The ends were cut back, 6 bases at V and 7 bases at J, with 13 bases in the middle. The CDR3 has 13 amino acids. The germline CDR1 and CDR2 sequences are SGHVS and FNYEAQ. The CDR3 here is CASSSRGRNTIYF. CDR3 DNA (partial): TGTGCCAGCAGTTCGCGCGGTAGGAACACC.

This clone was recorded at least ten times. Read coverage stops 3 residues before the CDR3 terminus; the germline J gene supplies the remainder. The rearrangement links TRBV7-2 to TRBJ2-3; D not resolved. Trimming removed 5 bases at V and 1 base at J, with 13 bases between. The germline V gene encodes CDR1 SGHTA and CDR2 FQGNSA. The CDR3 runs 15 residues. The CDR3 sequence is CASSPSGRGTDTQYF. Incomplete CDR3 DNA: TGTGCCAGCAGCCCTTCCGGTAGGGGCACAGATACG.

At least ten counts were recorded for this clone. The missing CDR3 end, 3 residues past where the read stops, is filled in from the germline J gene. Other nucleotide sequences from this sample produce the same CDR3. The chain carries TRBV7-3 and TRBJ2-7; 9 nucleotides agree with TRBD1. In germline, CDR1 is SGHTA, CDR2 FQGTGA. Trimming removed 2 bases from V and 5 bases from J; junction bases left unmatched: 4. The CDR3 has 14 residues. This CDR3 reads CASSLGTGRHEQYF. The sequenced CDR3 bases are TGTGCCAGCAGCTTAGGGACAGGGAGGCACGAG. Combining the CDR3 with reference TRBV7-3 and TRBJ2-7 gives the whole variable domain GAGVSQTPSNKVTEKGKYVELRCDPISGHTALYWYRQSLGQGPEFLIYFQGTGAADDSGLPNDRFFAVRPEGSVSTLKIQRTERGDSAVYLCASSLGTGRHEQYFGPGTRLTVT.

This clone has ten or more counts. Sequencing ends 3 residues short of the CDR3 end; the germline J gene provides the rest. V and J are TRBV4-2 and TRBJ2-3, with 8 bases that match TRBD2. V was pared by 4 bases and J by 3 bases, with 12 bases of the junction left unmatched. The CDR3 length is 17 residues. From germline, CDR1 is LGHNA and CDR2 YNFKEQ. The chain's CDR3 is CASSPKDGGARTDTQYF. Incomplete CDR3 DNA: TGTGCCAGCAGCCCGAAGGACGGGGGGGCGAGGACAGATACG.

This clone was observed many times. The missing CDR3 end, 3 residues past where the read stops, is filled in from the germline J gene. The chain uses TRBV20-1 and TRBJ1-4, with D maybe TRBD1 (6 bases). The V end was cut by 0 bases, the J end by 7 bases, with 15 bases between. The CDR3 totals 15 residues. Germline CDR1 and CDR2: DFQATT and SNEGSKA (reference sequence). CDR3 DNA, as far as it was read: TGCAGTGCTAGAGATCGAGTAGGGGGTGGTGAAAAA. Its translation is CSARDRVGGGEK. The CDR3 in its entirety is CSARDRVGGGEKLFF.

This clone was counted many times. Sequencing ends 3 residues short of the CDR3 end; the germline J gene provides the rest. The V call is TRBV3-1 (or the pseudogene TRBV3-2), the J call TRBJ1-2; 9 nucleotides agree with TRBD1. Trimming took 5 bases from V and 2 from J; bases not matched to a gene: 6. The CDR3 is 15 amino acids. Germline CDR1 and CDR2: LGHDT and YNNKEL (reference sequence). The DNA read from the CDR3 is TGTGCCAGCAGCTTAACCGGGACAGGGAACTATGGC. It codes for CASSLTGTGNYG. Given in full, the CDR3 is CASSLTGTGNYGYTF.

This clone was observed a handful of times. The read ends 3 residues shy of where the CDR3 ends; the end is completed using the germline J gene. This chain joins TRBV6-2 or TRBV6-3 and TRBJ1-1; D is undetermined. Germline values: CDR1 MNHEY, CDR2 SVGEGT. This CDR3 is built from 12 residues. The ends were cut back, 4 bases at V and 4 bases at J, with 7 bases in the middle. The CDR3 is CASSWAGTEAFF. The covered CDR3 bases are TGTGCCAGCAGTTGGGCGGGCACTGAA.

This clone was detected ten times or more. CDR3 DNA (partial): TGCAGTGCTCAAGCAATCAACACAGATACG. Translating gives CSAQAINTDT. The whole CDR3 sequence reads CSAQAINTDTQYF. The chain recombines TRBV20-1 with TRBJ2-3, with no clear D. The read ends 3 residues before the CDR3 terminus; that terminus is restored from the germline J gene. V gave up 5 bases and J gave up 2 bases, with 11 bases separating them. From germline, CDR1 is DFQATT and CDR2 SNEGSKA (reference sequence). This CDR3 comprises 13 residues.

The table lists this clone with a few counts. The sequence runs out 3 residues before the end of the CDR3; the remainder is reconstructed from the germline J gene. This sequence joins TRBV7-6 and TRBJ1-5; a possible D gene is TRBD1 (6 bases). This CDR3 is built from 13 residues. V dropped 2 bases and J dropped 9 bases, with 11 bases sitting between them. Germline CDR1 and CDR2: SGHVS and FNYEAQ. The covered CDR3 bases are TGTGCCAGCAGCTTAACAGGGCTCCCGCCC. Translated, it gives CASSLTGLPP. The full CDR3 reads CASSLTGLPPQHF.

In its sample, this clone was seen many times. The CDR3 here is CASSLGIMNTEAFF. CDR3 DNA (partial): TGTGCCAGCAGTTTAGGCATCATGAACACTGAA. The chain carries TRBV27 and TRBJ1-1; D not certain. The CDR3 end lies 3 residues beyond the end of the read and is filled in from the germline J gene. The CDR3 runs to 14 residues. Germline-derived CDR1 and CDR2 are MNHEY and SMNVEV (reference sequence). The V end was cut by 2 bases, the J end by 0 bases, with 7 bases between.

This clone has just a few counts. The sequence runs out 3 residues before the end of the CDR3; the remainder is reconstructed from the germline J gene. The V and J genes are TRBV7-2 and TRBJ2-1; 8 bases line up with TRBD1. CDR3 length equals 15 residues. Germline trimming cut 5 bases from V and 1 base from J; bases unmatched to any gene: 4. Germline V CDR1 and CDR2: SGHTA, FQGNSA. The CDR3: CASSGGQGSYNEQFF. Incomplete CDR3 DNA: TGTGCCAGCAGCGGCGGACAGGGATCCTACAATGAG.

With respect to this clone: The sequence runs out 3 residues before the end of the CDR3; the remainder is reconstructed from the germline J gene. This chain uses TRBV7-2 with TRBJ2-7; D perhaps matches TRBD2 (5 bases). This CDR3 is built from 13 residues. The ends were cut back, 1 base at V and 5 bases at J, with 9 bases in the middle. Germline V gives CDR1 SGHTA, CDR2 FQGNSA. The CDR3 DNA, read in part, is TGTGCCAGCAGCTTAGATACGGGGAACGAG. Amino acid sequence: CASSLDTGNE. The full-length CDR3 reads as CASSLDTGNEQYF. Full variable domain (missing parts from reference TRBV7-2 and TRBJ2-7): GAGVSQSPSNKVTEKGKDVELRCDPISGHTALYWYRQSLGQGLEFLIYFQGNSAPDKSGLPSDRFSAERTGGSVSTLTIQRTQQEDSAVYLCASSLDTGNEQYFGPGTRLTVT.

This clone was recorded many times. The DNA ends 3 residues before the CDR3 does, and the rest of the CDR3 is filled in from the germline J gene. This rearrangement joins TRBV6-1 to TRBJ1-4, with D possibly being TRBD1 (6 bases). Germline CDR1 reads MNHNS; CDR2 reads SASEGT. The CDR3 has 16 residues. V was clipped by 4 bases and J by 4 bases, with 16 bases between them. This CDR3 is CASSASDRFINEKLFF. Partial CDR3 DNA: TGTGCCAGCAGTGCTTCCGACAGGTTCATTAATGAAAAA.